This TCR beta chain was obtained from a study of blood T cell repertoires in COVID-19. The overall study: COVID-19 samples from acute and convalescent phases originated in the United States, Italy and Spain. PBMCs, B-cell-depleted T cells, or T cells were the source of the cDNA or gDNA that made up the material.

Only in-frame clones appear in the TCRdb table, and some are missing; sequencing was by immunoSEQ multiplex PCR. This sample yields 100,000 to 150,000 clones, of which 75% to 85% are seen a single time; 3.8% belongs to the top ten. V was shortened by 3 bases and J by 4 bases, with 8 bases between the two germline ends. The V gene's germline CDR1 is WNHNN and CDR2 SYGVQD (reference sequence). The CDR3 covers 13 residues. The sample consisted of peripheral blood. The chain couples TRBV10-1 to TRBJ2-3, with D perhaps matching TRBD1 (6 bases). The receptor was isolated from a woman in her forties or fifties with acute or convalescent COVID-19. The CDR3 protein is CASSDPGADTQYF. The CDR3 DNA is TGCGCCAGCAGTGACCCAGGGGCAGATACGCAGTATTTT.